A selection of T cell receptor beta chains follows, all from one sample in a study of spatial heterogeneity in lung cancer. TCRdb called the 5' RACE reads again in MiXCR, with one record for every CDR3 protein. The sample holds approximately 22,000 distinct CDR3 sequences, about 4.5% seen once. The source material was PBMCs, sampled at surgery. The receptors here all came from a male donor with early-stage non-small cell lung cancer. The CDR3 runs from the conserved cysteine through the conserved F or W. The D gene is left open where the match is weak. For some rows the clone size is stated as once, few or many, or as a class when expanded; others skip it.

D gene: .; V gene: TRBV28; clone size: many; CDR3 length: 13; J gene: TRBJ1-2; CDR3 protein: CASSLSRGSGYTF; CDR3 DNA: TGTGCCAGCAGTTTAAGTAGAGGGAGCGGCTACACCTTC
D gene: TRBD2; V gene: TRBV4-2; clone size: many; CDR3 length: 17; J gene: TRBJ2-7; CDR3 protein: CASSQDGGTTGSYEQYF; CDR3 DNA: TGTGCCAGCAGCCAAGATGGAGGGACTACTGGATCCTACGAGCAGTACTTC
D gene: TRBD1; V gene: TRBV5-3; clone size: many; CDR3 length: 19; J gene: TRBJ2-5; CDR3 protein: CARSLWCSGQGLGQETQYF; CDR3 DNA: TGTGCCAGAAGCTTGTGGTGCTCAGGACAGGGTTTGGGACAAGAGACCCAGTACTTC
D gene: TRBD1; V gene: TRBV7-7; clone size: many; CDR3 length: 15; J gene: TRBJ2-5; CDR3 protein: CASSPHPGQGVTQYF; CDR3 DNA: TGTGCTAGCAGCCCACACCCGGGACAGGGGGTGACCCAGTACTTC
D gene: .; V gene: TRBV9; clone size: many; CDR3 length: 13; J gene: TRBJ2-5; CDR3 protein: CASSVEREQTQYF; CDR3 DNA: TGTGCCAGCAGCGTAGAGAGGGAACAGACCCAGTACTTC
D gene: .; V gene: TRBV6-5; clone size: few; CDR3 length: 14; J gene: TRBJ1-3; CDR3 protein: CATRDRRGVNTIYF; CDR3 DNA: TGTGCCACCAGAGACCGCCGTGGAGTAAACACCATATATTTT
D gene: .; V gene: TRBV19; clone size: many; CDR3 length: 15; J gene: TRBJ1-5; CDR3 protein: CASSMRRSSNQPQHF; CDR3 DNA: TGTGCCAGTAGTATGCGACGGAGTAGCAATCAGCCCCAGCATTTT
D gene: TRBD1; V gene: TRBV6-5; clone size: medium-sized; CDR3 length: 14; J gene: TRBJ1-5; CDR3 protein: CASRIRTGNQPQHF; CDR3 DNA: TGTGCCAGCAGGATTAGGACAGGGAATCAGCCCCAGCATTTT
D gene: TRBD2; V gene: TRBV12-3/TRBV12-4; clone size: many; CDR3 length: 16; J gene: TRBJ2-1; CDR3 protein: CASSTSSGSSYNEQFF; CDR3 DNA: TGTGCCAGCAGTACCTCTAGCGGGAGCTCCTACAATGAGCAGTTCTTC
D gene: .; V gene: TRBV4-1; clone size: many; CDR3 length: 15; J gene: TRBJ1-3; CDR3 protein: CASSQDMASGNTIYF; CDR3 DNA: TGCGCCAGCAGCCAAGATATGGCCTCTGGAAACACCATATATTTT
D gene: TRBD1; V gene: TRBV7-9; clone size: many; CDR3 length: 14; J gene: TRBJ2-7; CDR3 protein: CASSLTGNSYEQYF; CDR3 DNA: TGTGCCAGCAGCTTGACAGGGAACTCCTACGAGCAGTACTTC
D gene: .; V gene: TRBV6-6; clone size: few; CDR3 length: 14; J gene: TRBJ1-1; CDR3 protein: CASSRTGRDTEAFF; CDR3 DNA: TGTGCCAGCAGTCGCACAGGGAGGGACACTGAAGCTTTCTTT
D gene: .; V gene: TRBV6-4; clone size: many; CDR3 length: 16; J gene: TRBJ1-2; CDR3 protein: CASSDFYPGTLNGYTF; CDR3 DNA: TGTGCCAGCAGTGACTTTTACCCCGGGACACTAAATGGCTACACCTTC
D gene: TRBD1; V gene: TRBV24-1; clone size: many; CDR3 length: 12; J gene: TRBJ2-1; CDR3 protein: CATSDLDRGLFF; CDR3 DNA: TGTGCCACCAGTGATTTGGACAGGGGGCTGTTCTTC
D gene: .; V gene: TRBV6-5; clone size: many; CDR3 length: 14; J gene: TRBJ2-3; CDR3 protein: CASTLPGHTDTQYF; CDR3 DNA: TGTGCCAGCACCTTGCCGGGACACACAGATACGCAGTATTTT
D gene: .; V gene: TRBV7-2; clone size: many; CDR3 length: 12; J gene: TRBJ2-3; CDR3 protein: CASSLMFDTQYF; CDR3 DNA: TGTGCCAGCAGCTTAATGTTTGATACGCAGTATTTT
D gene: TRBD2; V gene: TRBV12-3/TRBV12-4; clone size: .; CDR3 length: 17; J gene: TRBJ2-1; CDR3 protein: CASSLGTSGRAYNEQFF; CDR3 DNA: TGTGCCAGCAGCCTCGGGACTAGCGGGAGGGCCTACAATGAGCAGTTCTTC
D gene: .; V gene: TRBV6-5; clone size: few; CDR3 length: 15; J gene: TRBJ2-1; CDR3 protein: CASSSPTRGWNEQFF; CDR3 DNA: TGTGCCAGCAGTTCCCCTACTAGGGGTTGGAATGAGCAGTTCTTC
D gene: TRBD1; V gene: TRBV10-3; clone size: .; CDR3 length: 15; J gene: TRBJ2-1; CDR3 protein: CAISEQQGSYNEQFF; CDR3 DNA: TGTGCCATCAGTGAACAACAGGGGTCCTACAATGAGCAGTTCTTC
D gene: .; V gene: TRBV25-1; clone size: many; CDR3 length: 14; J gene: TRBJ2-7; CDR3 protein: CASSETGPIDEQYF; CDR3 DNA: TGTGCCAGCAGTGAAACAGGGCCTATCGACGAGCAGTACTTC
D gene: .; V gene: TRBV7-2; clone size: many; CDR3 length: 13; J gene: TRBJ1-5; CDR3 protein: CASSLATVQPQHF; CDR3 DNA: TGTGCCAGCAGCTTAGCAACCGTTCAGCCCCAGCATTTT
D gene: .; V gene: TRBV6-6; clone size: many; CDR3 length: 15; J gene: TRBJ1-5; CDR3 protein: CASSYGSDSNQPQHF; CDR3 DNA: TGTGCCAGCAGTTACGGCAGCGATAGCAATCAGCCCCAGCATTTT